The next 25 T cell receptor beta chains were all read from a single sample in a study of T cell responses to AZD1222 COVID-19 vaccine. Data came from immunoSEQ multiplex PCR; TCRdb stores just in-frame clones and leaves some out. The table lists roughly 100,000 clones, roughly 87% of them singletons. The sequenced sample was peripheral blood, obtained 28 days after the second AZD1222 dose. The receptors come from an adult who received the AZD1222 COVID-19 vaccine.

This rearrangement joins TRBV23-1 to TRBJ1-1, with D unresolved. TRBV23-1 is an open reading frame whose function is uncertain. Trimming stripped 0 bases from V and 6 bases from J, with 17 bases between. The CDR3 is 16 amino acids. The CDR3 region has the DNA TGCGCCAGCAGTCAATCGTCGGCCGCGGACGGACCTGAAGCTTTCTTT. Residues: CASSQSSAADGPEAFF.

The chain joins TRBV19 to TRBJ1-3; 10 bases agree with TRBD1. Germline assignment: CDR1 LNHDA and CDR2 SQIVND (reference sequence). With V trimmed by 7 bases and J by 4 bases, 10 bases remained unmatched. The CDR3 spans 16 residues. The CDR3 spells CASKDLGTGAGNTIYF. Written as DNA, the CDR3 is TGTGCCAGTAAGGACCTTGGGACAGGGGCAGGAAACACCATATATTTT.

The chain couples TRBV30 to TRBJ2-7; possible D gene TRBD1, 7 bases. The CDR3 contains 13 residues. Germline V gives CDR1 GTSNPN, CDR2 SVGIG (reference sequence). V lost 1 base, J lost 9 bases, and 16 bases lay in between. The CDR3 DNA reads TGTGCCTGGAGTGCGCAGGGGGGTACGAGGCAGTACTTC. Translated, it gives CAWSAQGGTRQYF.

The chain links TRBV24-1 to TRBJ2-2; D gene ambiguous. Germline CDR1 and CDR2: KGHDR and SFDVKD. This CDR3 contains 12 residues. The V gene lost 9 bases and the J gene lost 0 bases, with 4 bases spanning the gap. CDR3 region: CATHANTGELFF. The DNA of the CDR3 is TGTGCCACCCACGCGAACACCGGGGAGCTGTTTTTT.

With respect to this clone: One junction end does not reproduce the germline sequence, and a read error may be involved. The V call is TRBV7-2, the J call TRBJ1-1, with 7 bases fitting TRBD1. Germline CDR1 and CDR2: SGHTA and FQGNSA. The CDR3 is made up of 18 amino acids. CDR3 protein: CASSLQERATGMGTEAFF. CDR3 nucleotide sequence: TGTGCCAGCAGCTTACAAGAACGCGCGACAGGGATGGGTACTGAGGCTTTCTTT.

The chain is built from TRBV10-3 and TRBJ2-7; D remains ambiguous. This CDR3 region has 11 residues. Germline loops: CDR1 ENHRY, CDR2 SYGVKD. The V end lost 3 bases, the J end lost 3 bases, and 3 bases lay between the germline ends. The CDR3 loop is CAISDIYEQYF. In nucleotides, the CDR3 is TGTGCCATCAGTGACATCTACGAGCAGTACTTC.

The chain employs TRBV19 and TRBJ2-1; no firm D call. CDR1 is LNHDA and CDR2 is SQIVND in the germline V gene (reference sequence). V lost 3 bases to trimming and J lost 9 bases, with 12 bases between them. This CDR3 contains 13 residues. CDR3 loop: CASSIRLDGEQFF. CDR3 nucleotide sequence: TGTGCCAGTAGTATCCGGCTAGACGGTGAGCAGTTCTTC.

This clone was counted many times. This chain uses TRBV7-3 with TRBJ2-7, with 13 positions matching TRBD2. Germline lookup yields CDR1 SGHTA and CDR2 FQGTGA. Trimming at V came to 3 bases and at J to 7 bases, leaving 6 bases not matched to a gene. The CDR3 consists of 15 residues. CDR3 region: CASSLGLAGQGEQYF. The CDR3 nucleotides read TGTGCCAGCAGCTTGGGACTAGCGGGGCAGGGGGAGCAGTACTTC.

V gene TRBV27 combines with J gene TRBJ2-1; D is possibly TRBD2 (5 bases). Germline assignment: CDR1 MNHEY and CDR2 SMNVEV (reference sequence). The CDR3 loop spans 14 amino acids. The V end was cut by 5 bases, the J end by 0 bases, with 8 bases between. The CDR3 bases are TGTGCCAGCAGTGACTACGACTCCTACAATGAGCAGTTCTTC. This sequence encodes CASSDYDSYNEQFF.

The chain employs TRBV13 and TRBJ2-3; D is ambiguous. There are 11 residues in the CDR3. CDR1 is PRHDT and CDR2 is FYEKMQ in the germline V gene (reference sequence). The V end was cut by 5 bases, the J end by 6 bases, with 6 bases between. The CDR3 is CASSLMDTQYF. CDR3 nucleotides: TGTGCCAGCAGCCTTATGGATACGCAGTATTTT.

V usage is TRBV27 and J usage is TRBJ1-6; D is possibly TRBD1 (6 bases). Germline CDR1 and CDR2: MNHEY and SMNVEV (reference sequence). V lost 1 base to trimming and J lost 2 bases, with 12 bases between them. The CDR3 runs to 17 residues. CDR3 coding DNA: TGTGCCAGCAGTTTATTCCAGGGGCGAACCTATAATTCACCCCTCCACTTT. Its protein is CASSLFQGRTYNSPLHF.

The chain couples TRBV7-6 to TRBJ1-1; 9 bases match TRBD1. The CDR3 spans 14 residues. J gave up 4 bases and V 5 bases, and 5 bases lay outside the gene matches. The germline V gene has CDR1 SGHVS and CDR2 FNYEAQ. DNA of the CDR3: TGTGCCAGCAGCCCCCGGGACAGGGTCACTGAAGCTTTCTTT. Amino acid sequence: CASSPRDRVTEAFF. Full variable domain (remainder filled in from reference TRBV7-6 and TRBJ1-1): GAGVSQSPRYKVTKRGQDVALRCDPISGHVSLYWYRQALGQGPEFLTYFNYEAQQDKSGLPNDRFSAERPEGSISTLTIQRTEQRDSAMYRCASSPRDRVTEAFFGQGTRLTVV.

The CDR3 sequence: CASGGWDADQPQHF. The CDR3 bases are TGTGCCAGCGGAGGGTGGGACGCCGATCAGCCCCAGCATTTT. This chain joins TRBV21-1 and TRBJ1-5. TRBV21-1 is a listed pseudogene. The CDR3 is 14 amino acids.

CDR3 sequence reads: CASSLTGTVEAFF. The CDR3, as DNA: TGTGCCAGCAGTTTAACCGGGACTGTTGAAGCTTTCTTT. The V and J genes are TRBV12-3 or TRBV12-4 and TRBJ1-1, with D maybe TRBD1 (5 bases). The CDR3 has 13 amino acids. V gave up 2 bases and J gave up 7 bases, with 11 bases separating them.

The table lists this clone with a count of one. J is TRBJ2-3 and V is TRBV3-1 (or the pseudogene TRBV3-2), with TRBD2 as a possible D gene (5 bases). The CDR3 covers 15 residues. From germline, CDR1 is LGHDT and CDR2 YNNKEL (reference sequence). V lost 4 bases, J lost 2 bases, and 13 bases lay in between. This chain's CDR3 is CASSPLAFSTDTQYF. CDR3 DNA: TGTGCCAGCAGCCCCTTAGCGTTTTCCACAGATACGCAGTATTTT.

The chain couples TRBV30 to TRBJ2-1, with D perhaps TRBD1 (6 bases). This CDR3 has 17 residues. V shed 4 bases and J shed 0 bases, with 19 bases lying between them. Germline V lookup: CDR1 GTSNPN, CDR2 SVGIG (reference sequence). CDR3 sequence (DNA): TGTGCCTGGACTCCGAGGGGGTCCCGAATCTCCTACAATGAGCAGTTCTTC. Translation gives CAWTPRGSRISYNEQFF.

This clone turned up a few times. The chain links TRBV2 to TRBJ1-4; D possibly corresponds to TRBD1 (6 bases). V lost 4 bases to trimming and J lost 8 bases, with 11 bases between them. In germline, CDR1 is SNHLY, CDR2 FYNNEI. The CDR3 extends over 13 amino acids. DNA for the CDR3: TGTGCCAGCAGTGCACAGGGTACCGAAAAACTGTTTTTT. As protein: CASSAQGTEKLFF.

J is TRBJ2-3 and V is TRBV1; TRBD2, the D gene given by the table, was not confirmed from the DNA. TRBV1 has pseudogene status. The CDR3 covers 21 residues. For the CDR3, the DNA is TGCACCAGCAGCCAAAAATGGCAACCGAGGACTATGTGCCACCCCACAGATACGCAGTATTTT. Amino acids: CTSSQKWQPRTMCHPTDTQYF.

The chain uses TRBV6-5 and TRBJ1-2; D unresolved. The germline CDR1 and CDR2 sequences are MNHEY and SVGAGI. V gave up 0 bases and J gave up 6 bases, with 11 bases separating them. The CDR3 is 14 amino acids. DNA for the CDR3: TGTGCCAGCAGTTACTCGACCACCCGTAATGGCTACACCTTC. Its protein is CASSYSTTRNGYTF.

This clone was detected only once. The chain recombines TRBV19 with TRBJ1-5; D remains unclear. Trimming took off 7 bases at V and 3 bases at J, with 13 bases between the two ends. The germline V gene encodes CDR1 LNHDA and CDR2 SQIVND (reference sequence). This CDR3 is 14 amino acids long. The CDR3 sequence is CASTPEWVNQPQHF. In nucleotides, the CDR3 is TGTGCCAGTACCCCGGAGTGGGTCAATCAGCCCCAGCATTTT. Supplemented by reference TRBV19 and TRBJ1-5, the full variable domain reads DGGITQSPKYLFRKEGQNVTLSCEQNLNHDAMYWYRQDPGQGLRLIYYSQIVNDFQKGDIAEGYSVSREKKESFPLTVTSAQKNPTAFYLCASTPEWVNQPQHFGDGTRLSIL.

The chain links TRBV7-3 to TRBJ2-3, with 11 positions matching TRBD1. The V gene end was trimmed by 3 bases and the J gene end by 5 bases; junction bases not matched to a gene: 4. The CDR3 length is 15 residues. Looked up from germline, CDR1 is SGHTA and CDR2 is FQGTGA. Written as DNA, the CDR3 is TGTGCCAGCAGCTTGCCGGGACAGGGGGTAGATACGCAGTATTTT. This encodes CASSLPGQGVDTQYF.

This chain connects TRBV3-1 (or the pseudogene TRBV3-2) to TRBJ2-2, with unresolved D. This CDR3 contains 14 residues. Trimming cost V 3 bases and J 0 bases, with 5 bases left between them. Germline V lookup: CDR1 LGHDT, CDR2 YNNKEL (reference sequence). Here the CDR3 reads CASSQVANTGELFF. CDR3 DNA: TGTGCCAGCAGCCAGGTAGCGAACACCGGGGAGCTGTTTTTT.

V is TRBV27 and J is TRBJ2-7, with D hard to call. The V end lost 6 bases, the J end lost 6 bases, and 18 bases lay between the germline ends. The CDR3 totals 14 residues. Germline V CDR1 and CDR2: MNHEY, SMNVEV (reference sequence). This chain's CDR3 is CASSFDPAGFEQYF. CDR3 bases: TGTGCCAGCAGCTTCGACCCCGCCGGCTTCGAGCAGTACTTC.

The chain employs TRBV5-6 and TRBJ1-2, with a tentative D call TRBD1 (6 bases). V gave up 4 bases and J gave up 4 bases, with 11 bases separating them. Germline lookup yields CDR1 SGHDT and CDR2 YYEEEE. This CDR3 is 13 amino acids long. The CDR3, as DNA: TGTGCCAGCAGCCCCGGACAGCTCTATGGCTACACCTTC. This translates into CASSPGQLYGYTF. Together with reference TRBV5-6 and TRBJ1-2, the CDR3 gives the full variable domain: DAGVTQSPTHLIKTRGQQVTLRCSPKSGHDTVSWYQQALGQGPQFIFQYYEEEERQRGNFPDRFSGHQFPNYSSELNVNALLLGDSALYLCASSPGQLYGYTFGSGTRLTVV.

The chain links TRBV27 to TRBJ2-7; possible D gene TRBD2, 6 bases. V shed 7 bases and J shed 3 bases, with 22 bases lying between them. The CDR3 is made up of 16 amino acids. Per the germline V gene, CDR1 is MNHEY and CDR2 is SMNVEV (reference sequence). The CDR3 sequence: CASTPQGEDGYYEQYF. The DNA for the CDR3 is TGTGCCAGCACCCCCCAAGGGGAGGACGGTTACTACGAGCAGTACTTC.